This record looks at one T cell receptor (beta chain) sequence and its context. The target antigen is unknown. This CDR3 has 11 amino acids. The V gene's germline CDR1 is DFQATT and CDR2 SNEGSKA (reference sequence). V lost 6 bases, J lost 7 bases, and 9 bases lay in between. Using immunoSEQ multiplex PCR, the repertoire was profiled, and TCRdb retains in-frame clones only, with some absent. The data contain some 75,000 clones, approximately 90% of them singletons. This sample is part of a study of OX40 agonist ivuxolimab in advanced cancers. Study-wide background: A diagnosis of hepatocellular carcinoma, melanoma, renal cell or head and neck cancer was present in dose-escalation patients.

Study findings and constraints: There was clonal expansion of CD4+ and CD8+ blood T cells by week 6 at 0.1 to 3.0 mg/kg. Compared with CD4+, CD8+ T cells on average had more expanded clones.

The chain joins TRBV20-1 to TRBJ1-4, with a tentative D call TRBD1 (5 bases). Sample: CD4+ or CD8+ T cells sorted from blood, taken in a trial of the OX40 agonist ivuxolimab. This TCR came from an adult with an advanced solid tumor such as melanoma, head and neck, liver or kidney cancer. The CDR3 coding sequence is TGCAGTGCCCTTACAGGTGAAAAACTGTTTTTT. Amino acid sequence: CSALTGEKLFF.